The entry below gives a single T cell receptor beta chain sequence along with its context. The antigen is undetermined. There are 13 residues in the CDR3. Trimming stripped 6 bases from V and 4 bases from J, with 12 bases between. Germline V lookup: CDR1 LNHDA, CDR2 SQIVND (reference sequence). Sequencing used immunoSEQ multiplex PCR; TCRdb keeps in-frame clones, though not all of them. The repertoire consists of about 93,000 clones, with roughly 91% occurring once and the leading ten covering around 0.49%. This specimen belongs to a study of graft-versus-host responses after intestinal transplantation.

The input for sequencing was unstimulated CD8+ T cells sorted from spleen or lymph node cells, taken before intestinal transplant. The rearrangement joins TRBV19 to TRBJ1-2; D is undetermined. The receptor was isolated from a human donor who received an intestinal transplant. CDR3 sequence (DNA): TGTGCCAGTAGATCGCCCACTTTCTATGGCTACACCTTC. Amino acid sequence: CASRSPTFYGYTF.